The 24 T cell receptor beta chains presented below share a single source sample, sequenced in a study of identifying expanded T cells in peripheral blood. The data were produced by immunoSEQ multiplex PCR, yet TCRdb's version contains in-frame clones alone and is incomplete. Of about 58,000 clones in the sample, roughly 87% were seen once. Sequenced material: blood. The source of these receptors is a person aged 18-70 years in good health.

The gene calls are TRBV5-8 and TRBJ2-4; no reliable D call. The length of the CDR3 is 14 residues. Germline CDR1 and CDR2: SGHTS and YDEGEE. The V end lost 7 bases, the J end lost 5 bases, and 16 bases lay between the germline ends. CDR3 in amino acids: CASLQQRVQNIQYF. Written as DNA, the CDR3 is TGTGCCAGCCTCCAACAACGGGTCCAAAACATTCAGTACTTC.

The chain has TRBV5-1 and TRBJ2-1; D not resolved. CDR1 and CDR2 from the germline V gene are SGHRS and YFSETQ. The CDR3 is 11 residues long. With 1 base removed from V and 6 bases from J, the gap between germline ends came to 2 bases. The CDR3: CASSLSNEQFF. In nucleotides, the CDR3 is TGCGCCAGCAGCTTGTCCAATGAGCAGTTCTTC.

This clone has just a few counts. The chain is built from TRBV6-5 and TRBJ1-2; a weak D match, TRBD1 (5 bases). Germline CDR1 MNHEY, CDR2 SVGAGI. V lost 2 bases and J 4 bases, leaving 11 bases between the germline ends. This CDR3 is built from 14 residues. CDR3 protein: CASSYDPQGYGYTF. The CDR3 nucleotides read TGTGCCAGCAGTTACGACCCCCAGGGCTATGGCTACACCTTC.

The gene calls are TRBV9 and TRBJ2-7, with TRBD2 matching over 7 bases. With 0 bases clipped from V and 7 bases from J, the junction kept 4 bases outside the gene matches. CDR3 length: 13 amino acids. The germline V gene encodes CDR1 SGDLS and CDR2 YYNGEE. The CDR3 DNA reads as TGTGCCAGCAGCGTAGCTCCGGGGGGAGAGCAGTACTTC. This translates into CASSVAPGGEQYF.

The rearrangement links TRBV2 to TRBJ1-3; tentatively, D is TRBD1 (5 bases). The germline V gene encodes CDR1 SNHLY and CDR2 FYNNEI. This CDR3 comprises 13 residues. V was pared by 6 bases and J by 8 bases, with 14 bases between. The CDR3: CASRDDSTHTIYF. The DNA for the CDR3 is TGTGCCAGCAGGGATGACAGTACACACACCATATATTTT.

This chain connects TRBV2 to TRBJ2-2; D is uncertain. This CDR3 spans 12 amino acids. Germline CDR1 and CDR2: SNHLY and FYNNEI. V lost 6 bases, J lost 6 bases, and 8 bases lay in between. CDR3 coding DNA: TGTGCCAGCAGGGTCAGCGCCGGGGAGCTGTTTTTT. It yields the protein CASRVSAGELFF.

The DNA of the CDR3 is TGTGCCAGCAGTGAAATCAGGGGTTTAAAAAACATTCAGTACTTC. Its translation is CASSEIRGLKNIQYF. J is TRBJ2-4 and V is TRBV6-1; tentative D call: TRBD1 (6 bases). This CDR3 has 15 amino acids. The V and J ends lost 2 bases and 4 bases respectively, with 12 bases between them. Germline V gene data show CDR1 as MNHNS and CDR2 as SASEGT.

This clone is a singleton in its sample. CDR3 region: CASSPRVLLAGGQDTQYF. For the CDR3, the DNA is TGTGCCAGCAGCCCCAGGGTTCTACTAGCGGGAGGGCAAGATACGCAGTATTTT. The rearrangement joins TRBV7-2 to TRBJ2-3; 13 nucleotides align to TRBD2. This CDR3 contains 18 residues. Germline lookup yields CDR1 SGHTA and CDR2 FQGNSA. V lost 5 bases, J lost 5 bases, and 13 bases stayed unmatched.

This chain links TRBV7-9 with TRBJ2-6; 7 nucleotides agree with TRBD1. V was clipped by 3 bases and J by 4 bases; unmatched bases: 6. Germline V gene data show CDR1 as SEHNR and CDR2 as FQNEAQ (reference sequence). The CDR3 spans 16 residues. CDR3 in DNA: TGTGCCAGCAGCTTGGGGGACAGTGTCGGGGCCAACGTCCTGACTTTC. This gives the protein CASSLGDSVGANVLTF.

V is TRBV27 and J is TRBJ2-7, with a possible D match to TRBD2 (6 bases). Germline V gene lookup returns CDR1 MNHEY and CDR2 SMNVEV (reference sequence). V was shortened by 3 bases and J by 5 bases, with 17 bases between the two germline ends. The CDR3 is 15 amino acids. The CDR3 spells CASSLMLGGWDEQYF. The CDR3 coding sequence is TGTGCCAGCAGTTTGATGCTCGGGGGTTGGGACGAGCAGTACTTC.

V is TRBV6-1 and J is TRBJ2-3; D may match TRBD1 or TRBD2 (5 bases each). Germline-derived CDR1 and CDR2 are MNHNS and SASEGT. Trimming pared 3 bases from V and 4 bases from J, leaving 11 bases between. This CDR3 has 14 amino acids. The CDR3 protein is CASSEGPAADTQYF. CDR3 sequence (DNA): TGTGCCAGCAGTGAGGGACCGGCGGCAGATACGCAGTATTTT.

CDR3 DNA: TGTGCCACCACCAGGGGAGCGTCTGGAAACACCATATATTTT. It yields the protein CATTRGASGNTIYF. V usage is TRBV19 and J usage is TRBJ1-3, with D perhaps matching TRBD1 (6 bases). V was pared by 10 bases and J by 1 base, with 14 bases between. Germline V gene lookup returns CDR1 LNHDA and CDR2 SQIVND (reference sequence). The CDR3 sequence is 14 residues long. The entire variable domain, with the rest obtained from reference TRBV19 and TRBJ1-3, is as follows: DGGITQSPKYLFRKEGQNVTLSCEQNLNHDAMYWYRQDPGQGLRLIYYSQIVNDFQKGDIAEGYSVSREKKESFPLTVTSAQKNPTAFYLCATTRGASGNTIYFGEGSWLTVV.

This sequence joins TRBV6-6 and TRBJ1-1; no clear D gene. Trimming shortened V by 0 bases and J by 7 bases, and 12 bases separated the two germline ends. This CDR3 comprises 14 residues. Per germline, CDR1 MNHNY and CDR2 SVGAGI (reference sequence). This CDR3 is CASSYSTTGVEAFF. In nucleotides, the CDR3 is TGTGCCAGCAGTTACTCGACTACGGGAGTTGAAGCTTTCTTT.

This clone was found a few times. The rearrangement joins TRBV6-5 to TRBJ1-2, with 7 bases that match TRBD1. J gave up 4 bases and V 9 bases, and 5 bases lay outside the gene matches. Per germline, CDR1 MNHEY and CDR2 SVGAGI. This CDR3 comprises 12 residues. CDR3 sequence (DNA): TGTGCCAGTGGTGACAGGGCCTATGGCTACACCTTC. This encodes CASGDRAYGYTF.

The chain is built from TRBV6-5 and TRBJ1-2; D remains unclear. Trimming took 6 bases from V and 5 from J, leaving 13 bases between them. The germline V gene encodes CDR1 MNHEY and CDR2 SVGAGI. CDR3 length: 13 amino acids. In DNA, the CDR3 is TGTGCCAGCAGAGGGCCGGGAGGTTATGGCTACACCTTC. Translating it yields CASRGPGGYGYTF.

V is TRBV19 and J is TRBJ1-2; D remains unclear. Germline V gene data show CDR1 as LNHDA and CDR2 as SQIVND (reference sequence). This CDR3 region has 11 residues. Trimming removed 10 bases at V and 5 bases at J, with 11 bases between. The CDR3 DNA follows: TGTGCCACCGCACAACGTTATGGCTACACCTTC. Translated, it gives CATAQRYGYTF.

V and J are TRBV7-9 and TRBJ2-1, with 12 bases matching TRBD2. The length of the CDR3 is 16 residues. The junction had 3 bases not matched to a gene; V was cut back by 1 base and J by 5 bases. Per germline, CDR1 SEHNR and CDR2 FQNEAQ (reference sequence). CDR3 in DNA: TGTGCCAGCAGCTTAGACGGACTAGCGGGAAACAATGAGCAGTTCTTC. Its protein product is CASSLDGLAGNNEQFF.

This rearrangement joins TRBV6-6 to TRBJ1-4; D ambiguous. The CDR3 spans 15 residues. CDR1 is MNHNY and CDR2 is SVGAGI in the germline V gene (reference sequence). V dropped 2 bases and J dropped 3 bases, with 10 bases sitting between them. CDR3 loop: CASSYQLSSNEKLFF. CDR3 coding DNA: TGTGCCAGCAGTTACCAGTTATCCTCTAATGAAAAACTGTTTTTT.

This chain uses TRBV25-1 with TRBJ1-1; 9 bases agree with TRBD1. In germline, CDR1 is MGHDK, CDR2 SYGVNS. The V and J ends lost 6 bases and 10 bases, in that order; junction bases with no gene match: 9. This CDR3 is built from 13 residues. The CDR3 loop reads CASRERDRAPAFF. DNA for the CDR3: TGTGCCAGCAGGGAACGGGACAGGGCTCCAGCTTTCTTT.

The rearrangement joins TRBV9 to TRBJ2-1, with a possible D match to TRBD1 (6 bases). In germline, CDR1 is SGDLS, CDR2 YYNGEE. V was clipped by 2 bases and J by 5 bases, with 14 bases between them. There are 15 residues in the CDR3. This CDR3 is CASSVTFQGHNEQFF. The DNA for the CDR3 is TGTGCCAGCAGCGTTACGTTCCAGGGGCACAATGAGCAGTTCTTC.

V usage is TRBV28 and J usage is TRBJ1-2; no clear D. CDR3 size: 14 residues. Trimming pared 2 bases from V and 5 bases from J, leaving 12 bases between. The V gene's germline CDR1 is MDHEN and CDR2 SYDVKM. The CDR3 loop reads CASSLVTSGYGYTF. CDR3 sequence (DNA): TGTGCCAGCAGTTTAGTCACCTCTGGGTATGGCTACACCTTC.

This chain joins TRBV7-2 and TRBJ2-5, with a tentative D call TRBD2 (6 bases). CDR1 is SGHTA, CDR2 FQGNSA, per germline. This CDR3 has 15 amino acids. Trimming took 1 base from V and 5 from J, leaving 14 bases between them. The CDR3 DNA sequence: TGTGCCAGCAGCTTAGGACAATTCCGGGAGGAGACCCAGTACTTC. Encoded protein: CASSLGQFREETQYF.

The chain uses TRBV2 and TRBJ2-7; D might be TRBD1 (5 bases). The CDR3 has 13 residues. Per germline, CDR1 SNHLY and CDR2 FYNNEI. Deletions cut 2 bases from V and 7 bases from J, with 12 bases between. The CDR3 sequence: CASSEIQGGEQYF. The CDR3 bases are TGTGCCAGCAGTGAAATCCAGGGTGGGGAGCAGTACTTC.

Here the CDR3 reads CASSTRQQETQYF. As DNA, the CDR3 is TGTGCCAGCAGTACACGACAGCAAGAGACCCAGTACTTC. This chain links TRBV6-6 with TRBJ2-5; D is perhaps TRBD1 (5 bases). Germline CDR1 and CDR2: MNHNY and SVGAGI (reference sequence). This CDR3 contains 13 residues. The ends were cut back, 5 bases at V and 2 bases at J, with 9 bases in the middle.